These T cell receptor beta chains were read from a single sample in a study of cytomegalovirus exposure and HLA in healthy donors. Profiling relied on immunoSEQ multiplex PCR, and the TCRdb table lists in-frame clones only, not all of them. The data contain approximately 160,000 clones, 82% of them singletons. The sample comprised PBMCs. These receptors were taken from a male donor in good health and CMV-seronegative. The CDR3 runs from the conserved cysteine through the conserved F or W. The D gene is left open where the match is weak. Size values are once, few and many counts, or a class for expanded clones, and some rows have none.

J	size	D	V	CDR3	DNA
TRBJ2-7	-	-	TRBV27	CASLKGGYEQYF	TGTGCCAGCCTCAAAGGGGGCTACGAGCAGTACTTC
TRBJ2-3	-	-	TRBV10-3	CAISGDSPTDTQYF	TGTGCCATCAGTGGGGACTCTCCCACAGATACGCAGTATTTT
TRBJ1-3	few	-	TRBV27	CASTMTGWASGNTIYF	TGTGCCAGCACCATGACAGGCTGGGCCTCTGGAAACACCATATATTTT
TRBJ2-7	-	TRBD1	TRBV19	CASSRTGIYEQYF	TGTGCCAGTTCCAGGACAGGGATCTACGAGCAGTACTTC
TRBJ2-3	-	-	TRBV5-4	CALGGWQGGGDTQYF	TGTGCCCTCGGGGGGTGGCAGGGAGGGGGAGATACGCAGTATTTT
TRBJ2-1	-	-	TRBV11-2	CASSLVTSGVRSYNEQFF	TGTGCCAGCAGCTTAGTAACTTCGGGAGTAAGGTCCTACAATGAGCAGTTCTTC
TRBJ1-6	-	-	TRBV4-2	CASSQGRVSYNSPLHF	TGTGCCAGCAGCCAAGGGAGAGTCTCCTATAATTCACCCCTCCACTTT
TRBJ2-3	-	TRBD2	TRBV18	CASSLLAGEFSTDTQYF	TGTGCCAGCTCACTCCTAGCGGGAGAATTTAGCACAGATACGCAGTATTTT
TRBJ2-3	-	TRBD2	TRBV30	CAWSGAGGTSGGTTDTQYF	TGTGCCTGGAGTGGGGCGGGAGGGACTAGCGGGGGGACCACAGATACGCAGTATTTT
TRBJ2-1	-	-	TRBV27	CASSPRGYNEQFF	TGTGCCAGCAGCCCCCGCGGATACAATGAGCAGTTCTTC
TRBJ2-4	once	-	TRBV27	CASSLSGAMGIQYF	TGTGCCAGCAGTTTGTCAGGGGCCATGGGCATTCAGTACTTC
TRBJ1-1	-	TRBD1	TRBV5-4	CASSPRDRTTEAFF	TGTGCCAGCAGCCCCAGGGACAGGACTACTGAAGCTTTCTTT
TRBJ2-7	-	TRBD1	TRBV29-1	CSVGGTGGGEQYF	TGCAGCGTTGGGGGGACAGGGGGGGGCGAGCAGTACTTC
TRBJ2-7	once	TRBD1	TRBV28	CASRGQGLNEQYF	TGTGCCAGCAGAGGACAGGGCTTAAACGAGCAGTACTTC
TRBJ2-1	-	TRBD2	TRBV9	CASSPIGGAGLNNEQFF	TGTGCCAGCAGCCCCATTGGGGGAGCGGGACTCAACAATGAGCAGTTCTTC
TRBJ1-5	once	-	TRBV16	CASSQNGGVLQPQHF	TGTGCCAGCAGCCAAAATGGCGGGGTTTTGCAGCCCCAGCATTTT
TRBJ2-3	-	TRBD1	TRBV30	CAWNHGGQWADTQYF	TGTGCCTGGAACCATGGGGGACAGTGGGCGGATACGCAGTATTTT
TRBJ1-5	-	TRBD1	TRBV19	CASSQLGQGSQPQHF	TGTGCCAGTAGCCAACTGGGACAGGGGAGCCAGCCCCAGCATTTT
TRBJ1-5	-	-	TRBV7-9	CASSPLQVYQPQHF	TGTGCCAGCAGCCCTCTCCAGGTTTATCAGCCCCAGCATTTT
TRBJ2-7	-	-	TRBV15	CATSRVRGTYEQYF	TGTGCCACCAGCAGAGTAAGAGGTACCTACGAGCAGTACTTC
TRBJ1-1	-	-	TRBV6-1	CASSFSELFF	TGTGCCAGCAGTTTCTCGGAGCTTTTCTTT
TRBJ2-1	once	TRBD2	TRBV4-3	CASSLDPTGLGYEQFF	TGCGCCAGCAGCCTTGACCCCACCGGACTAGGGTATGAGCAGTTCTTC
TRBJ1-4	few	-	TRBV11-2	CASTLYGTSLFF	TGTGCCAGCACCTTATACGGGACAAGCCTGTTTTTT